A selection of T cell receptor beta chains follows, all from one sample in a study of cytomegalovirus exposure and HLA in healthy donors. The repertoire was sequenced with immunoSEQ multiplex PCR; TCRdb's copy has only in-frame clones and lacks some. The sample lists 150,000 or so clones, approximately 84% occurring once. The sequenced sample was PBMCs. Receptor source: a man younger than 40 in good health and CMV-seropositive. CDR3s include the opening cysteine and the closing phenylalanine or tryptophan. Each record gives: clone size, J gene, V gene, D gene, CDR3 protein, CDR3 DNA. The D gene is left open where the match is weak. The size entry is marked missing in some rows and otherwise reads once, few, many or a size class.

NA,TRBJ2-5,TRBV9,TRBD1,CASSVGTGSNQETQYF,TGTGCCAGCAGCGTAGGGACAGGGAGCAACCAAGAGACCCAGTACTTC
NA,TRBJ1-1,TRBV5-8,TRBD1,CASRKGQGNTEAFF,TGTGCCAGCAGAAAGGGACAGGGGAACACTGAAGCTTTCTTT
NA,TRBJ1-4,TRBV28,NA,CATLFQGGRFNAEKLFF,TGTGCCACTTTATTTCAGGGAGGAAGATTTAACGCTGAAAAACTGTTTTTT
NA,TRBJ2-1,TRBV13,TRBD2,CASSLAVAGGPRRNEQFF,TGTGCCAGCAGCTTAGCGGTAGCGGGGGGCCCACGTCGTAATGAGCAGTTCTTC
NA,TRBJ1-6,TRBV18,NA,CASSPPPQALSYSPLHF,TGTGCCAGCTCACCACCCCCGCAGGCCCTATCCTATTCACCCCTCCACTTT
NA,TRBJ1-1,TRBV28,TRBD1,CASSTGTGSMNTEAFF,TGTGCCAGCAGTACCGGGACAGGCTCCATGAACACTGAAGCTTTCTTT
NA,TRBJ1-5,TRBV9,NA,CASSVGSGGHNQPQHF,TGTGCCAGCAGCGTAGGTTCGGGGGGCCATAATCAGCCCCAGCATTTT
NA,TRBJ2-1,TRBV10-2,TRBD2,CASSGHSGEQFF,TGCGCCAGCAGCGGTCATAGCGGGGAGCAGTTCTTC
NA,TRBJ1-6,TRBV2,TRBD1,CASTGTGTGGSYNSPLHF,TGTGCCAGCACCGGGACAGGGACGGGCGGATCCTATAATTCACCCCTCCACTTT
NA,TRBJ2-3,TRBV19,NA,CASSIGLAVGDRTDTQYF,TGTGCCAGTAGTATCGGGTTAGCCGTCGGCGATCGCACAGATACGCAGTATTTT
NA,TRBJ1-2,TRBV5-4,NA,CASSLGGGVGYTF,TGTGCCAGCAGCTTGGGAGGCGGGGTGGGCTACACCTTC
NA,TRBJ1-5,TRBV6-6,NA,CATSGGGTQPQHF,TGTGCCACCTCTGGGGGGGGGACTCAGCCCCAGCATTTT
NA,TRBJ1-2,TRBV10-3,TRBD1,CAIGRDSPNYGYTF,TGTGCCATCGGACGGGACAGCCCTAACTATGGCTACACCTTC
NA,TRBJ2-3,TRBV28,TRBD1,CASSARQGESDTQYF,TGTGCCAGCAGTGCCCGACAGGGAGAGTCGGATACGCAGTATTTT
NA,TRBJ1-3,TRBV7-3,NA,CASSHQGGTIYF,TGTGCCAGCAGCCATCAAGGGGGCACCATATATTTT
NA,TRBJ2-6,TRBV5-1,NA,CASSLEQALGSGANVLTF,TGCGCCAGCAGCTTGGAACAGGCCCTGGGCTCTGGGGCCAACGTCCTGACTTTC
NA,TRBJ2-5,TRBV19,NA,CASRQGGAGQETQYF,TGTGCCAGTAGACAAGGGGGCGCGGGGCAAGAGACCCAGTACTTC
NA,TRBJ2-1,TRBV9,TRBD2,CASSVGVLAPYNEQFF,TGTGCCAGCAGCGTAGGGGTACTAGCGCCTTACAATGAGCAGTTCTTC
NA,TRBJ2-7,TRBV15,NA,CATSRDVNSYEQYF,TGCGCCACCAGCCGAGACGTTAACTCCTACGAGCAGTACTTC
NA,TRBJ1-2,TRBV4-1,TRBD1,CASSQMMRQGARSGYTF,TGCGCCAGCAGCCAAATGATGAGGCAGGGGGCACGGAGTGGCTACACCTTC
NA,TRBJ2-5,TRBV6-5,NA,CASSYGDSGWETQYF,TGTGCCAGCAGTTACGGGGATAGCGGATGGGAGACCCAGTACTTC
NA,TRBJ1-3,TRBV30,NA,CAWSVQGGHTIYF,TGTGCCTGGAGTGTACAAGGGGGTCACACCATATATTTT
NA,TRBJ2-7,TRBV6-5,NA,CASRKGQAYEQYF,TGTGCCAGCAGAAAGGGGCAAGCCTACGAGCAGTACTTC
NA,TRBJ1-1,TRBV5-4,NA,CASSWDIIGTEAFF,TGTGCCAGCAGCTGGGACATTATTGGTACTGAAGCTTTCTTT
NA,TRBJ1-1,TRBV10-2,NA,CASSDQGTAEAFF,TGCGCCAGCAGTGACCAGGGCACCGCTGAAGCTTTCTTT
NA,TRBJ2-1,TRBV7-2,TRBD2,CASSKTGTRWVEQFF,TGTGCCAGCAGCAAAACCGGGACTAGATGGGTTGAGCAGTTCTTC
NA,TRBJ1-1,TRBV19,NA,CASMGSPTGIMNTEAFF,TGTGCCAGTATGGGGTCCCCGACGGGAATCATGAACACTGAAGCTTTCTTT
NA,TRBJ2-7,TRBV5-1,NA,CASQGGAGSYEQYF,TGCGCCAGCCAAGGGGGGGCAGGGTCCTACGAGCAGTACTTC
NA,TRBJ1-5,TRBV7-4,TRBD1,CASSFDQLDRANSNQPQHF,TGTGCCAGCAGCTTTGATCAACTCGACAGGGCAAATAGCAATCAGCCCCAGCATTTT
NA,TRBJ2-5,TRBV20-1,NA,CSAEGRETQYF,TGCAGTGCCGAGGGCCGGGAGACCCAGTACTTC
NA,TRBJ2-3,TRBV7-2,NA,CASSSVKDTQYF,TGTGCCAGCAGCTCAGTGAAGGATACGCAGTATTTT
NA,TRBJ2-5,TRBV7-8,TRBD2,CASSSTSVETQYF,TGTGCCAGCAGCTCGACTAGCGTGGAGACCCAGTACTTC
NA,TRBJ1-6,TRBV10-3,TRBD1,CAISDGDRASPLHF,TGTGCCATCAGTGACGGAGACAGGGCCTCACCCCTCCACTTT
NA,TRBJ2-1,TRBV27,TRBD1,CASSLASGTGPYNEQFF,TGTGCCAGCAGTTTGGCGTCCGGGACAGGGCCTTACAATGAGCAGTTCTTC
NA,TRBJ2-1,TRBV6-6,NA,CASRGLGVNEQFF,TGTGCCAGTAGGGGCCTAGGAGTCAATGAGCAGTTCTTC
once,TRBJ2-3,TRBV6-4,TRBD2,CASSAIAGSTDTQYF,TGTGCCAGCAGTGCTATAGCGGGGTCCACAGATACGCAGTATTTT
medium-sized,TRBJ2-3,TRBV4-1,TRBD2,CASSIHLAGEVDTQYF,TGCGCCAGCAGCATACACCTAGCGGGAGAGGTAGATACGCAGTATTTT
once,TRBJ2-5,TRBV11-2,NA,CASSLVVWETQYF,TGTGCCAGCAGCTTGGTAGTTTGGGAGACCCAGTACTTC
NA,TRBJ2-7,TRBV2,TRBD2,CASRGWGGSEQYF,TGTGCCAGCAGGGGGTGGGGGGGAAGCGAGCAGTACTTC
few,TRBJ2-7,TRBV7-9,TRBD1,CASSSPRDREPYEQYF,TGTGCCAGCAGCTCGCCACGGGACAGGGAGCCCTACGAGCAGTACTTC
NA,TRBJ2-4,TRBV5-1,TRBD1,CASSLGTGVRGIQYF,TGCGCCAGCAGCCTCGGGACAGGCGTGAGAGGGATTCAGTACTTC
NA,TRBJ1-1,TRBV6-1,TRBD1,CASSYGQGEAFF,TGTGCCAGCAGTTATGGACAGGGAGAAGCTTTCTTT
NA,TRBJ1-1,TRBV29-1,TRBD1,CSVRDRGGTEAFF,TGCAGCGTTCGGGACAGGGGAGGGACTGAAGCTTTCTTT
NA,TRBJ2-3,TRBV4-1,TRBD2,CASSQSVGSGSSTDTQYF,TGCGCCAGCAGCCAATCGGTTGGTAGCGGGAGCAGCACAGATACGCAGTATTTT
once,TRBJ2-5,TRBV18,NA,CASSPPLGQSQETQYF,TGTGCCAGCTCACCACCGCTGGGCCAAAGCCAAGAGACCCAGTACTTC
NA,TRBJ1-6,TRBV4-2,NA,CASSQEAGEGLSPLHF,TGTGCCAGCAGCCAAGAGGCGGGGGAGGGGCTTTCACCCCTCCACTTT
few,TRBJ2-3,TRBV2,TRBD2,CASIRKVVAGGADTQYF,TGTGCCAGCATTAGAAAAGTGGTAGCGGGAGGTGCAGATACGCAGTATTTT
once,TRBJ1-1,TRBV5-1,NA,CASSLGTEGTEAFF,TGCGCCAGCAGCCTTGGGACGGAGGGGACTGAAGCTTTCTTT
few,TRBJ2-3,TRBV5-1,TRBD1,CATEPGQGASDTQYF,TGCGCGACGGAACCGGGACAGGGGGCTTCAGATACGCAGTATTTT
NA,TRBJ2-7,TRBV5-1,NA,CASSFGGGPTSEQYF,TGCGCCAGCAGCTTTGGAGGGGGCCCCACTAGTGAGCAGTACTTC
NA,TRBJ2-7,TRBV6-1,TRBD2,CASSSGTSGRYEQYF,TGTGCCAGCAGTTCCGGGACTAGCGGGAGATACGAGCAGTACTTC
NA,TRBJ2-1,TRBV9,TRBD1,CASSEGDSSYNEQFF,TGTGCCAGCAGCGAGGGGGACAGCTCCTACAATGAGCAGTTCTTC